The subject of this entry is one TCR beta chain. These data are taken from a study of blood T cell repertoires in COVID-19. Across the study: Material from acute and convalescent COVID-19 was sourced from the United States, Italy and Spain. T cells, B-cell-depleted T cells, or PBMCs provided the cDNA or gDNA that served as material.

In the source study's methods: The authors estimated nucleated cell counts from reference gene primer amplification. Some clones are missing from TCRdb's copy, which holds only in-frame ones; the method was immunoSEQ multiplex PCR. V and J calls and clone size are those listed in that table; D and trimming were worked out from the DNA. Found here are under 100,000 clones, roughly 80% of them singletons; the top ten hold 25%. Trimming stripped 3 bases from V and 5 bases from J, with 12 bases between. The CDR3 runs to 15 residues. CDR1 is KGHDR and CDR2 is SFDVKD in the germline V gene. The TCR sequence derives from a man at least 80 years old with active or convalescent COVID-19. This chain links TRBV24-1 with TRBJ1-4, with D possibly being TRBD1 (6 bases). The sequencing sample was made of peripheral blood. CDR3 bases: TGTGCCACCAGTGATGGACAGACTATCAATGAAAAACTGTTTTTT. It encodes CATSDGQTINEKLFF.